The 30 T cell receptor beta chains listed next were all sequenced from one sample in a study of T cells in Graves' hyperthyroidism and ophthalmopathy. The source material, RNA transcripts, was used to amplify TCR beta CDR3 regions. HTBI primers were used for first-round RT-PCR of the TCR CDR3. Each CDR3 protein gets one entry after TCRdb re-called the multiplex PCR reads with MiXCR. The sample has approximately 620,000 distinct CDR3 sequences; around 13% are singletons. Sequenced input: blood. These receptors all stem from a woman in her thirties with Graves' hyperthyroidism that later progressed to Graves' ophthalmopathy.

This clonotype appeared many times. The chain has TRBV3-1 and TRBJ1-6; weak D call: TRBD1 (6 bases). Germline-derived CDR1 and CDR2 are LGHDT and YNNKEL (reference sequence). Trimming stripped 2 bases from V and 6 bases from J, with 11 bases between. The CDR3 sequence is 15 residues long. The CDR3 DNA reads as TGTGCCAGCAGCCAACCACAGGGACCTAATTCACCCCTCCACTTT. It is translated as CASSQPQGPNSPLHF. Drawing the rest from reference TRBV3-1 and TRBJ1-6, the complete variable domain is DTAVSQTPKYLVTQMGNDKSIKCEQNLGHDTMYWYKQDSKKFLKIMFSYNNKELIINETVPNRFSPKSPDKAHLNLHINSLELGDSAVYFCASSQPQGPNSPLHFGNGTRLTVT.

Only a few counts were recorded for this clonotype. This chain connects TRBV6-1 to TRBJ2-6; D not certain. The CDR3 spans 14 residues. V lost 7 bases, J lost 2 bases, and 9 bases lay in between. CDR1 is MNHNS, CDR2 SASEGT, per germline. The CDR3 coding sequence is TGTGCCAGCACCGCAGAAGCTGGGGCCAACGTCCTGACTTTC. Translation: CASTAEAGANVLTF.

In the case of this clonotype: At one end, the junction sequence differs from germline, possibly due to a read error. This chain links TRBV14 with TRBJ1-1; D gene ambiguous. CDR1 is SGHDN and CDR2 is FVKESK in the germline V gene. The CDR3 runs to 14 residues. As DNA, the CDR3 is TGTGTCAGCAGCCAATTGAGGCAGAACACTGAAGCTTTCTTT. Its translation: CVSSQLRQNTEAFF.

As to this clonotype: Since a much larger clone is just one base distant, this may be a read error. The chain couples TRBV4-1 to TRBJ1-5; D ambiguous. CDR3 size: 17 residues. Germline-derived CDR1 and CDR2 are MGHRA and YSYEKL. The CDR3 nucleotides read TGCACCAGCAGCCAAGATTCGCCCGGCTATAGCAATCAGCCCCAGCATTTT. It yields the protein CTSSQDSPGYSNQPQHF.

This clonotype was detected many times. V and J are TRBV7-2 and TRBJ1-5; TRBD1 matches 10 bases. CDR1 and CDR2 (germline): SGHTA, FQGNSA. The CDR3 loop spans 18 amino acids. The V gene end was trimmed by 5 bases and the J gene end by 6 bases; junction bases not matched to a gene: 16. Here the CDR3 reads CASSPSPGQGKKGQPQHF. Here the CDR3 DNA reads TGTGCCAGCAGCCCCTCACCGGGACAGGGGAAGAAGGGTCAGCCCCAGCATTTT.

This clonotype was counted between two and nine times. This sequence joins TRBV6-1 and TRBJ2-4, with 7 bases that match TRBD2. CDR3 size: 15 residues. Trimming removed 3 bases from V and 0 bases from J; junction bases left unmatched: 2. The V gene's germline CDR1 is MNHNS and CDR2 SASEGT. In nucleotides, the CDR3 is TGTGCCAGCAGTGAGGGAGGGCTAGCCAAAAACATTCAGTACTTC. Its protein is CASSEGGLAKNIQYF.

The sample holds a few counts of this clonotype. The chain couples TRBV29-1 to TRBJ2-1; either TRBD1 or TRBD2 may supply D (5 bases each). V was shortened by 4 bases and J by 2 bases, with 6 bases between the two germline ends. The CDR3 contains 12 residues. Germline V CDR1 and CDR2: SQVTM, ANQGSEA. The CDR3, as DNA: TGCAGCGTTGGGGGACCCTACAATGAGCAGTTCTTC. It is translated as CSVGGPYNEQFF.

The chain carries TRBV6-1 and TRBJ1-2, with 7 bases identical to TRBD1. Trimming removed 5 bases from V and 7 bases from J; junction bases left unmatched: 7. Germline lookup yields CDR1 MNHNS and CDR2 SASEGT. The CDR3 is 13 amino acids. CDR3 residues: CASSQRGRGGYTF. The DNA of the CDR3 is TGTGCCAGCAGTCAAAGGGGGCGAGGTGGCTACACCTTC.

This clonotype was counted many times. The genes are TRBV10-3 and TRBJ2-5, with 8 bases lining up with TRBD1. Per the germline V gene, CDR1 is ENHRY and CDR2 is SYGVKD. This CDR3 region has 15 residues. With 5 bases clipped from V and 4 bases from J, the junction kept 9 bases outside the gene matches. The CDR3 sequence is CAISSSDRAGETQYF. In nucleotides, the CDR3 is TGTGCCATCAGTTCTTCGGACAGGGCTGGAGAGACCCAGTACTTC.

This clonotype was counted many times. J is TRBJ2-3 and V is TRBV5-5, with D perhaps TRBD1 or TRBD2 (6 bases each). Trimming stripped 6 bases from V and 6 bases from J, with 17 bases between. This CDR3 comprises 14 residues. In germline, CDR1 is SGHKS, CDR2 YYEKEE (reference sequence). The CDR3 protein is CASTVWGASDTQYF. In DNA form, the CDR3 reads TGTGCCAGCACCGTATGGGGGGCGAGTGATACGCAGTATTTT.

This clonotype has ten or more counts. The chain joins TRBV6-1 to TRBJ1-1; D is undetermined. Germline lookup yields CDR1 MNHNS and CDR2 SASEGT. The CDR3 totals 15 residues. The V end lost 5 bases, the J end lost 3 bases, and 16 bases lay between the germline ends. CDR3 in DNA: TGTGCCAGCAGTCAACCTATACAGAGCTACACTGAAGCTTTCTTT. Its protein is CASSQPIQSYTEAFF.

The rearrangement links TRBV5-1 to TRBJ2-2; no reliable D call. Germline CDR1 is SGHRS and CDR2 is YFSETQ. The CDR3 has 13 amino acids. Trimming took 5 bases from V and 5 from J, leaving 10 bases between them. CDR3 bases: TGCGCCAGCAGAAGCATCTCGACCGGGGAGCTGTTTTTT. Translation gives CASRSISTGELFF.

This clonotype was picked up many times. This chain uses TRBV15 with TRBJ2-1; 7 bases line up with TRBD2. The CDR3 spans 17 residues. Looked up from germline, CDR1 is LNHNV and CDR2 is YYDKDF (reference sequence). The V and J ends lost 0 bases and 6 bases, in that order; junction bases with no gene match: 11. As DNA, the CDR3 is TGTGCCACCAGCAGAGATCCGCTCGGACTAGTTAGCAATGAGCAGTTCTTC. Its protein product is CATSRDPLGLVSNEQFF.

Notes on this clonotype: A single base separates this from a much larger clone, so it may be a read error. This chain joins TRBV18 and TRBJ1-1, with TRBD1 matching over 10 bases. CDR3 size: 12 residues. Germline values: CDR1 KGHSH, CDR2 LQKENI. V lost 8 bases, J lost 10 bases, and 7 bases stayed unmatched. For the CDR3, the DNA is TGTGCCAGCACAACGGACAGGGGGGCAGCTTTCTTT. Encoded protein: CASTTDRGAAFF.

This clonotype has a count of ten or more. J is TRBJ1-2 and V is TRBV27; D is unresolved. V lost 5 bases and J 0 bases, leaving 16 bases between the germline ends. CDR1 MNHEY and CDR2 SMNVEV come from the germline V gene (reference sequence). The CDR3 is 16 amino acids. The CDR3 bases are TGTGCCAGCAGTCCCCTCGGGCTTACAGCTAACTATGGCTACACCTTC. The encoded protein is CASSPLGLTANYGYTF.

This clonotype was recorded at least ten times. The chain couples TRBV10-3 to TRBJ2-1; D is unresolved. The CDR3 sequence is 15 residues long. Germline V gives CDR1 ENHRY, CDR2 SYGVKD. Trimming removed 3 bases from V and 7 bases from J, with 16 bases in between. CDR3 nucleotide sequence: TGTGCCATCAGTGAAAGGCAGGTGGTCCCGAATGAGCAGTTCTTC. It is translated as CAISERQVVPNEQFF.

A few counts support this clonotype. The rearrangement joins TRBV18 to TRBJ1-1; D is unresolved. The ends were cut back, 2 bases at V and 7 bases at J, with 11 bases in the middle. The CDR3 extends over 13 amino acids. From germline, CDR1 is KGHSH and CDR2 LQKENI. This chain's CDR3 is CASSPSSYGEAFF. DNA of the CDR3: TGTGCCAGCTCACCATCTAGCTACGGTGAAGCTTTCTTT.

This clonotype was picked up a small number of times. The rearrangement joins TRBV6-2 or TRBV6-3 to TRBJ1-2, with 8 bases that match TRBD1. The CDR3 covers 15 residues. CDR1 is MNHEY and CDR2 is SVGEGT in the germline V gene. V was pared by 6 bases and J by 3 bases, with 9 bases of the junction left unmatched. DNA of the CDR3: TGTGCCAGCAGATTAGGACAGGGCGGGGACTATGGCTACACCTTC. It codes for CASRLGQGGDYGYTF.

The table lists this clonotype with many counts. The rearrangement links TRBV6-2 or TRBV6-3 to TRBJ2-7, with 9 bases fitting TRBD2. The CDR3 has 15 amino acids. J lost 2 bases, V lost 10 bases, and 12 bases had no gene match. Per germline, CDR1 MNHEY and CDR2 SVGEGT. The CDR3 sequence is CAIAFLAGTPYEQYF. The CDR3 DNA follows: TGTGCCATCGCCTTCCTAGCGGGGACACCCTACGAGCAGTACTTC.

This clonotype was counted many times. This sequence joins TRBV18 and TRBJ2-7, with D possibly TRBD1 on 7 matching bases. V was shortened by 2 bases and J by 2 bases, with 13 bases between the two germline ends. Germline V gives CDR1 KGHSH, CDR2 LQKENI. The CDR3 spans 15 residues. The CDR3 protein is CASSPARGDPYEQYF. Written as DNA, the CDR3 is TGTGCCAGCTCACCAGCCAGGGGGGATCCCTACGAGCAGTACTTC.

This clonotype was picked up many times. V and J are TRBV7-2 and TRBJ2-7; TRBD2 matches at 9 bases. Trimming at V came to 0 bases and at J to 0 bases, leaving 0 bases not matched to a gene. CDR1 and CDR2 (germline): SGHTA, FQGNSA. The CDR3 length is 15 residues. CDR3 DNA sequence: TGTGCCAGCAGCTTAGCTAGCGGGAGCTCCTACGAGCAGTACTTC. As protein: CASSLASGSSYEQYF.

The table lists this clonotype with many counts. The chain recombines TRBV7-9 with TRBJ1-1; D unresolved. Between the trimmed V and J ends, which lost 8 bases and 3 bases, there was a span of 16 bases. The CDR3 has 14 residues. Germline CDR1 and CDR2: SEHNR and FQNEAQ (reference sequence). For the CDR3, the DNA is TGTGCCAGCCCAACGCTTGGAGACGACACTGAAGCTTTCTTT. Translation gives CASPTLGDDTEAFF.

This clonotype was recorded at least ten times. This chain links TRBV12-3 or TRBV12-4 with TRBJ2-3, with 14 bases aligning to TRBD2. The J segment lost 2 bases and the V segment lost 8 bases, leaving 9 bases of the junction unmatched. The length of the CDR3 is 17 residues. The CDR3 DNA is TGTGCCAGCTCACCCGGACTAGCGGGAGGACTCACAGATACGCAGTATTTT. Translation gives CASSPGLAGGLTDTQYF.

Note on this clonotype: A read error is possible here, since a much larger clone lies one base away. This sequence joins TRBV29-1 and TRBJ1-1; D is undetermined. This CDR3 region has 13 residues. Germline-derived CDR1 and CDR2 are SQVTM and ANQGSEA. The CDR3 here is CSVEGTLRTEALF. CDR3 in DNA: TGCAGCGTTGAGGGAACGTTGAGGACTGAAGCTTTATTT.

This clonotype was seen at least ten times. The chain combines TRBV18 with TRBJ2-5, with a tentative D call TRBD1 (5 bases). CDR1 and CDR2 (germline): KGHSH, LQKENI. V lost 1 base and J 5 bases, leaving 14 bases between the germline ends. The length of the CDR3 is 15 residues. CDR3: CASSPQGRGIETQYF. The CDR3 nucleotides are TGTGCCAGCTCACCACAGGGGCGCGGTATCGAGACCCAGTACTTC.

This clonotype has a count of ten or more. The chain carries TRBV11-2 and TRBJ1-5, with 7 bases matching TRBD1. V shed 0 bases and J 7 bases; nucleotides not matched to a gene: 3. CDR1 is SGHAT, CDR2 FQNNGV, per germline. The CDR3 loop spans 14 amino acids. The CDR3 here is CASSLEGGGQPQHF. The CDR3 coding sequence is TGTGCCAGCAGCTTAGAAGGGGGCGGACAGCCCCAGCATTTT.

This sequence joins TRBV30 and TRBJ2-7, with 7 bases aligning to TRBD1. Germline trimming cut 4 bases from V and 2 bases from J; bases unmatched to any gene: 11. Germline V gene lookup returns CDR1 GTSNPN and CDR2 SVGIG (reference sequence). The CDR3 is 15 amino acids. The CDR3: CAWTSPGQGAYEQYF. In nucleotides, the CDR3 is TGTGCCTGGACCAGCCCCGGGCAGGGGGCCTACGAGCAGTACTTC. Drawing the rest from reference TRBV30 and TRBJ2-7, the complete variable domain is SQTIHQWPATLVQPVGSPLSLECTVEGTSNPNLYWYRQAAGRGLQLLFYSVGIGQISSEVPQNLSASRPQDRQFILSSKKLLLSDSGFYLCAWTSPGQGAYEQYFGPGTRLTVT.

The sample holds many counts of this clonotype. This chain joins TRBV29-1 and TRBJ2-5; the D call may be TRBD1 or TRBD2 (5 bases each). V lost 6 bases and J 7 bases, leaving 18 bases between the germline ends. CDR3 length equals 13 residues. CDR1 is SQVTM, CDR2 ANQGSEA, per germline. CDR3 residues: CSVGDGPGGTQYF. CDR3 in DNA: TGCAGCGTCGGGGACGGACCCGGTGGGACCCAGTACTTC.

This clonotype was counted ten times or more. The V gene is TRBV9, the J gene TRBJ2-7; unclear D gene. This CDR3 region has 13 residues. The ends were cut back, 4 bases at V and 2 bases at J, with 10 bases in the middle. Germline V lookup: CDR1 SGDLS, CDR2 YYNGEE. The CDR3 protein is CASSPSTTYEQYF. The CDR3 DNA reads as TGTGCCAGCAGCCCCTCTACCACCTACGAGCAGTACTTC. Filled out from reference TRBV9 and TRBJ2-7, the complete variable domain reads DSGVTQTPKHLITATGQRVTLRCSPRSGDLSVYWYQQSLDQGLQFLIQYYNGEERAKGNILERFSAQQFPDLHSELNLSSLELGDSALYFCASSPSTTYEQYFGPGTRLTVT.

This clonotype came up many times. This sequence joins TRBV19 and TRBJ2-1, with TRBD2 identical over 13 bases. V lost 4 bases to trimming and J lost 5 bases; unmatched junction nucleotides: 5. From germline, CDR1 is LNHDA and CDR2 SQIVND (reference sequence). This CDR3 spans 16 amino acids. CDR3 in amino acids: CASSREGLAGHNEQFF. Written as DNA, the CDR3 is TGTGCCAGTAGTAGAGAGGGACTAGCGGGACACAATGAGCAGTTCTTC. The whole variable domain, remainder taken from reference TRBV19 and TRBJ2-1, is DGGITQSPKYLFRKEGQNVTLSCEQNLNHDAMYWYRQDPGQGLRLIYYSQIVNDFQKGDIAEGYSVSREKKESFPLTVTSAQKNPTAFYLCASSREGLAGHNEQFFGPGTRLTVL.